Listed here are 8 T cell receptor beta chains from one sample, sequenced in a study of blood T cell repertoires in COVID-19. TCRdb keeps only in-frame clones here, not all; method: immunoSEQ multiplex PCR. The sample comprises 200,000 to 300,000 clones, approximately 83% of which are singletons, and roughly 3.5% rests with the top ten. The sample comprised PBMCs or T cells enriched from blood (not recorded which). Receptors were obtained from a woman between 40 and 55 years old with acute COVID-19.

The J gene is TRBJ2-7, the V gene TRBV11-3; possibly TRBD2 for D (6 bases). With 1 base removed from V and 0 bases from J, the gap between germline ends came to 16 bases. Germline values: CDR1 SGHNT, CDR2 YENEEA. This CDR3 has 17 amino acids. The CDR3 DNA reads TGTGCCAGCAGCTTAGGGGGCCTAGCGTCCCGCTCCTACGAGCAGTACTTC. Its translation is CASSLGGLASRSYEQYF.

The genes are TRBV14 and TRBJ1-1; TRBD1 aligns across 9 bases. Germline values: CDR1 SGHDN, CDR2 FVKESK. The ends lost 4 bases at V and 10 bases at J; junction bases unmatched: 13. This CDR3 contains 15 residues. The CDR3 spells CASSLGTGLLLGAFF. CDR3 DNA: TGTGCCAGCAGCCTGGGGACAGGGCTCCTCTTGGGAGCTTTCTTT.

The V gene is TRBV7-9, the J gene TRBJ1-2; TRBD1 might be the D (6 bases). The CDR3 runs to 13 residues. The germline gives CDR1 SEHNR, CDR2 FQNEAQ (reference sequence). V was trimmed by 10 bases and J by 4 bases, leaving 16 bases between them. CDR3 sequence reads: CATTYGGGYGYTF. As DNA, the CDR3 is TGTGCCACCACTTATGGGGGCGGCTATGGCTACACCTTC.

The chain combines TRBV30 with TRBJ1-5; D might be TRBD1 (5 bases). The length of the CDR3 is 15 residues. Trimming shortened V by 5 bases and J by 1 base, and 15 bases separated the two germline ends. Germline assignment: CDR1 GTSNPN and CDR2 SVGIG (reference sequence). This CDR3 reads CAWDLLGGSNQPQHF. The CDR3 region has the DNA TGTGCCTGGGATCTGTTGGGGGGAAGCAATCAGCCCCAGCATTTT.

The CDR3 loop is CASSPARDRVHEQYF. CDR3 sequence (DNA): TGCGCCAGCAGCCCCGCCCGGGACAGGGTCCACGAGCAGTACTTC. The genes are TRBV4-1 and TRBJ2-7, with 9 nucleotides matching TRBD1. The ends lost 4 bases at V and 5 bases at J; junction bases unmatched: 9. There are 15 residues in the CDR3. Germline loops: CDR1 MGHRA, CDR2 YSYEKL.

This clone has just one count. The chain recombines TRBV2 with TRBJ2-2; D is undetermined. Germline V gene lookup returns CDR1 SNHLY and CDR2 FYNNEI. This CDR3 region has 13 residues. Between the trimmed V and J ends, which lost 6 bases and 0 bases, there was a span of 5 bases. Here the CDR3 reads CASSSTNTGELFF. The CDR3 coding sequence is TGTGCCAGCAGCAGTACGAACACCGGGGAGCTGTTTTTT.

The gene calls are TRBV2 and TRBJ2-1; the match to TRBD2 covers 13 bases. The CDR3 is made up of 15 amino acids. Germline V gene data show CDR1 as SNHLY and CDR2 as FYNNEI. The ends lost 5 bases at V and 9 bases at J; junction bases unmatched: 7. CDR3 nucleotide sequence: TGTGCCAGCAGTAAACTAGCGGGAGGGCCAGTTGAGCAGTTCTTC. It translates to CASSKLAGGPVEQFF.

The gene calls are TRBV27 and TRBJ1-5, with D hard to call. The CDR3 is made up of 15 amino acids. V was pared by 6 bases and J by 1 base, with 13 bases between. CDR1 is MNHEY and CDR2 is SMNVEV in the germline V gene (reference sequence). The CDR3 DNA reads TGTGCCAGCAGACTCGCGGCCCTGAGCAATCAGCCCCAGCATTTT. Translation: CASRLAALSNQPQHF.